A selection of T cell receptor beta chains follows, all from one sample in a study of human T cells and chemical hapten exposure. TCRdb re-called the RACE reads through MiXCR, storing one row per CDR3 protein. In the table there are tens of thousands of distinct CDR3 sequences, more than 9% of which are singletons. Source: whole blood, taken in connection with sensitization to the hapten diphenylcyclopropenone (DPC). All receptors come from a woman aged 45-59 years with alopecia areata. Some clones in this sample may be carry-over from other donors' samples. Each CDR3 is given with its conserved first and last residue. Fields, in order: V gene, D gene, J gene, clone size, CDR3 DNA, CDR3 protein. The D gene is left open where the match is weak. Where a row states a size, it is once, few, many or the class of an expanded clone; other rows omit it.

v_gene: TRBV5-5; d_gene: -; j_gene: TRBJ1-1; abundance: -; CDR3nt: TGTGCCAGCAGCTCGCCGGCCGTCCCCGCTGCAGCTTTCTTT; CDR3aa: CASSSPAVPAAAFF
v_gene: TRBV7-9; d_gene: -; j_gene: TRBJ1-1; abundance: many; CDR3nt: TGTGCCAGCACGGTGTTAGAGGACACTGAAGCTTTCTTT; CDR3aa: CASTVLEDTEAFF
v_gene: TRBV28; d_gene: -; j_gene: TRBJ2-1; abundance: -; CDR3nt: TGTGCCAGCAGTCCACCGGGGTACTACAATGAGCAGTTCTTC; CDR3aa: CASSPPGYYNEQFF
v_gene: TRBV6-2/TRBV6-3; d_gene: -; j_gene: TRBJ2-2; abundance: few; CDR3nt: TGTGCCAGGGGGAACCCGGCCCCAACCGGGGAGCTGTTTTTT; CDR3aa: CARGNPAPTGELFF
v_gene: TRBV20-1; d_gene: -; j_gene: TRBJ2-1; abundance: few; CDR3nt: TGCAGTGCTCAGACGGTCGAGGGGAACTACAATGAGCAGTTCTTC; CDR3aa: CSAQTVEGNYNEQFF
v_gene: TRBV18; d_gene: TRBD1; j_gene: TRBJ2-1; abundance: -; CDR3nt: TGTGCCAGCTCACCTCAGGGACAGGACTACAATGAGCAGTTCTTC; CDR3aa: CASSPQGQDYNEQFF
v_gene: TRBV20-1; d_gene: TRBD2; j_gene: TRBJ2-3; abundance: many; CDR3nt: TGCAGTGCTAGCAATCCGGGAGGTAGCACAGATACGCAGTATTTT; CDR3aa: CSASNPGGSTDTQYF
v_gene: TRBV4-3; d_gene: -; j_gene: TRBJ2-2; abundance: -; CDR3nt: TGCGCCAGCAGCCAAAACAGCCGGGGCACCGGGGAGCTGTTTTTT; CDR3aa: CASSQNSRGTGELFF
v_gene: TRBV5-4; d_gene: -; j_gene: TRBJ2-1; abundance: few; CDR3nt: TGTGCCAGCAGCTTGGAGGGGACGCGAGGCAATGAGCAGTTCTTC; CDR3aa: CASSLEGTRGNEQFF
v_gene: TRBV5-1; d_gene: -; j_gene: TRBJ2-7; abundance: few; CDR3nt: TGCGCCAGCAGCTATTACAGGTCGGCGGGCGAGCAGTACTTC; CDR3aa: CASSYYRSAGEQYF
v_gene: TRBV12-3/TRBV12-4; d_gene: -; j_gene: TRBJ2-1; abundance: many; CDR3nt: TGTGCCAGCAGTTTTGCCCGAGGGGGCAATGAGCAGTTCTTC; CDR3aa: CASSFARGGNEQFF
v_gene: TRBV4-2; d_gene: -; j_gene: TRBJ1-3; abundance: few; CDR3nt: TGTGCCAGCAGCCAAGAAAGCTACTTCTCTGGAAACACCATATATTTT; CDR3aa: CASSQESYFSGNTIYF
v_gene: TRBV6-5; d_gene: -; j_gene: TRBJ2-3; abundance: -; CDR3nt: TGTGCCAGCAAGGGTATCACCGGAGACAGGCGGTTT; CDR3aa: CASKGITGDRRF
v_gene: TRBV10-3; d_gene: TRBD1; j_gene: TRBJ1-1; abundance: few; CDR3nt: TGTGCCATCAGTGAACAGGGGGCGGCTGAAGCTTTCTTT; CDR3aa: CAISEQGAAEAFF
v_gene: TRBV18; d_gene: -; j_gene: TRBJ1-2; abundance: many; CDR3nt: TGTGCCAGCTCACCAGCTCCAGGCGCGGGCTATGGCTACACCTTC; CDR3aa: CASSPAPGAGYGYTF
v_gene: TRBV20-1; d_gene: -; j_gene: TRBJ2-2; abundance: many; CDR3nt: TGCAGTGCTAGAGATCATTACAGAGAGAACACCGGGGAGCTGTTTTTT; CDR3aa: CSARDHYRENTGELFF
v_gene: TRBV14; d_gene: -; j_gene: TRBJ2-3; abundance: -; CDR3nt: TGTGCCAGCAGCCAAGATAGCGTTCTAGACCTACTAAAAATTGATACGCAGTATTTT; CDR3aa: CASSQDSVLDLLKIDTQYF
v_gene: TRBV7-2; d_gene: -; j_gene: TRBJ1-2; abundance: many; CDR3nt: TGTGCCAGCAGCCAAGGGAGAGGACAGAACTATGGCTACACCTTC; CDR3aa: CASSQGRGQNYGYTF
v_gene: TRBV6-6; d_gene: TRBD1; j_gene: TRBJ1-2; abundance: many; CDR3nt: TGTGCCAGCAGAGGGACAGCTCTTAACTATGGCTACACCTTC; CDR3aa: CASRGTALNYGYTF
v_gene: TRBV7-6; d_gene: TRBD1; j_gene: TRBJ1-5; abundance: -; CDR3nt: TGTGCCAGCAGCCCGCGGGACAGAGGCAATCAGCCCCAGCATTTT; CDR3aa: CASSPRDRGNQPQHF
v_gene: TRBV28; d_gene: -; j_gene: TRBJ1-5; abundance: many; CDR3nt: TGTGCCACCTCCGAGGGGGGACCCAATCAGCCCCAGCATTTT; CDR3aa: CATSEGGPNQPQHF
v_gene: TRBV6-2/TRBV6-3; d_gene: TRBD1; j_gene: TRBJ2-1; abundance: few; CDR3nt: TGTGCCAGCAGTTATTCCGACCGGGCAGGGGGTAATGAGCAGTTCTTC; CDR3aa: CASSYSDRAGGNEQFF
v_gene: TRBV7-9; d_gene: TRBD1; j_gene: TRBJ1-2; abundance: many; CDR3nt: TGTGCCAGCAGCTTACCGATAGGACAGGGAGCGAACTATGGCTACACCTTC; CDR3aa: CASSLPIGQGANYGYTF
v_gene: TRBV5-1; d_gene: -; j_gene: TRBJ1-6; abundance: -; CDR3nt: TGCGCCAGCAGCTCCGGTTCGACAGACTCCGGGATACCCCTCCACTTT; CDR3aa: CASSSGSTDSGIPLHF
v_gene: TRBV5-4; d_gene: -; j_gene: TRBJ2-2; abundance: -; CDR3nt: TGTGCCAGCAGCACGGACTACCTGAACACCGGGGAGCTGTTTTTT; CDR3aa: CASSTDYLNTGELFF
v_gene: TRBV28; d_gene: -; j_gene: TRBJ2-7; abundance: many; CDR3nt: TGTGCCAGCAGTTTGAGGGGGTCCTACGAGCAGTACTTC; CDR3aa: CASSLRGSYEQYF
v_gene: TRBV6-6; d_gene: TRBD1; j_gene: TRBJ2-5; abundance: -; CDR3nt: TGTGCCAGTTTCACAGGGGTAGGAGAGACCCAGTACTTC; CDR3aa: CASFTGVGETQYF
v_gene: TRBV12-3/TRBV12-4; d_gene: TRBD2; j_gene: TRBJ2-1; abundance: few; CDR3nt: TGTGCCAGCAGTCCCGCTGCTAGCGGGAGCCAATACAATGAGCAGTTCTTC; CDR3aa: CASSPAASGSQYNEQFF
v_gene: TRBV2; d_gene: TRBD1; j_gene: TRBJ2-7; abundance: few; CDR3nt: TGTGCCAGCAGTGAAGCTGTCCCGGACAGGCCCTACGAGCAGTACTTC; CDR3aa: CASSEAVPDRPYEQYF
v_gene: TRBV24-1; d_gene: TRBD2; j_gene: TRBJ2-1; abundance: -; CDR3nt: TGTGCCACCAGTGAGCAGGGCTATTCGGGGGTGGCCCGGACTAGCAGCCTATACAATGAGCAGTTCTTC; CDR3aa: CATSEQGYSGVARTSSLYNEQFF
v_gene: TRBV4-3; d_gene: -; j_gene: TRBJ2-7; abundance: -; CDR3nt: TGCGCCAGCAGCCAAGTACGGGGCTTCACCTACGAGCAGTACTTC; CDR3aa: CASSQVRGFTYEQYF
v_gene: TRBV10-2; d_gene: TRBD1; j_gene: TRBJ1-6; abundance: many; CDR3nt: TGCGCCACCACGACAGGGGTTAATTCACCCCTCCACTTT; CDR3aa: CATTTGVNSPLHF
v_gene: TRBV29-1; d_gene: -; j_gene: TRBJ1-3; abundance: -; CDR3nt: TGCAGTGTCAGCCAGGGAAACACCATATATTTT; CDR3aa: CSVSQGNTIYF
v_gene: TRBV6-2/TRBV6-3; d_gene: TRBD2; j_gene: TRBJ2-5; abundance: -; CDR3nt: TGTGCCAGCGATCTCGGGACTAGCTACGAGACCCAGTACTTC; CDR3aa: CASDLGTSYETQYF
v_gene: TRBV10-1; d_gene: -; j_gene: TRBJ2-4; abundance: many; CDR3nt: TGCGCCAGCAGTGCCCCGGGGGCCAAAAACATTCAGTACTTC; CDR3aa: CASSAPGAKNIQYF
v_gene: TRBV27; d_gene: -; j_gene: TRBJ1-1; abundance: -; CDR3nt: TGTGCCAGCAGTTTAGAATATGGCAGTCGATACACTGAAGCTTTCTTT; CDR3aa: CASSLEYGSRYTEAFF
v_gene: TRBV6-2/TRBV6-3; d_gene: -; j_gene: TRBJ2-1; abundance: few; CDR3nt: TGTGCCAGCAGCGCAGCCGCCCATGAGCAGTTCTTC; CDR3aa: CASSAAAHEQFF
v_gene: TRBV29-1; d_gene: TRBD2; j_gene: TRBJ2-3; abundance: -; CDR3nt: TGCAGCGTTCGGACTAGCGGGAGAACAGATACGCAGTATTTT; CDR3aa: CSVRTSGRTDTQYF
v_gene: TRBV3-1; d_gene: TRBD2; j_gene: TRBJ2-7; abundance: few; CDR3nt: TGTGCCAGCAGCCAAGGCGCTAGCGGCAAGCAGTACTTC; CDR3aa: CASSQGASGKQYF
v_gene: TRBV2; d_gene: -; j_gene: TRBJ2-7; abundance: many; CDR3nt: TGTGCCAGCAGTGCCGGGAGACCCTACGAGCAGTACTTC; CDR3aa: CASSAGRPYEQYF
v_gene: TRBV28; d_gene: -; j_gene: TRBJ2-7; abundance: few; CDR3nt: TGTGCCAGCAGTTTGCGGGACGAGCAGTACTTC; CDR3aa: CASSLRDEQYF
v_gene: TRBV7-2; d_gene: TRBD1; j_gene: TRBJ2-1; abundance: few; CDR3nt: TGTGCCAGCAGCCACCGGGACAGGGGGAGCAATGAGCAGTTCTTC; CDR3aa: CASSHRDRGSNEQFF